Following are 9 T cell receptor beta chains from one sample sequenced in a study of T cell responses to AZD1222 COVID-19 vaccine. Method: immunoSEQ multiplex PCR; TCRdb's copy keeps in-frame clones and lacks some. Of some 130,000 clones in the sample, roughly 90% were seen once. The sequencing used peripheral blood, collected on day 0 of AZD1222 vaccination. These receptor sequences come from an adult in good health.

This chain uses TRBV7-6 with TRBJ2-1; D is possibly TRBD1 (5 bases). The CDR3 consists of 14 residues. Trimming stripped 5 bases from V and 6 bases from J, with 14 bases between. The V gene's germline CDR1 is SGHVS and CDR2 FNYEAQ. In nucleotides, the CDR3 is TGTGCCAGCAGCCCGCCTAGGGGCCCCAATGAGCAGTTCTTC. Protein: CASSPPRGPNEQFF.

The chain has TRBV3-1 (or the pseudogene TRBV3-2) and TRBJ1-1, with D perhaps matching TRBD1 (6 bases). There are 16 residues in the CDR3. Germline V gene lookup returns CDR1 LGHDT and CDR2 YNNKEL (reference sequence). With 4 bases removed from V and 4 bases from J, the gap between germline ends came to 19 bases. Here the CDR3 DNA reads TGTGCCAGCAGCCTCGGATGGGGGCCAACGGGCACTGAAGCTTTCTTT. This codes for CASSLGWGPTGTEAFF.

CDR3 sequence: CASSLRDRGAEQYF. Here the CDR3 DNA reads TGTGCCAGCAGCTTAAGGGACAGGGGTGCCGAGCAGTACTTC. This chain joins TRBV7-6 and TRBJ2-7, with 10 bases fitting TRBD1. Germline V gene lookup returns CDR1 SGHVS and CDR2 FNYEAQ. The length of the CDR3 is 14 residues. With V trimmed by 2 bases and J by 6 bases, 4 bases remained unmatched.

This clone was seen a few times. The chain is built from TRBV30 and TRBJ2-2; TRBD2 might be the D (5 bases). V gave up 0 bases and J gave up 3 bases, with 5 bases separating them. This CDR3 region has 13 residues. CDR1 GTSNPN and CDR2 SVGIG come from the germline V gene (reference sequence). The CDR3 protein is CAWSVRDTGELFF. The CDR3 region has the DNA TGTGCCTGGAGTGTGAGGGACACCGGGGAGCTGTTTTTT.

This clone has a single count. The chain is built from TRBV3-1 (or the pseudogene TRBV3-2) and TRBJ2-3; D not certain. Germline assignment: CDR1 LGHDT and CDR2 YNNKEL (reference sequence). The CDR3 is 14 residues long. The V end was cut by 1 base, the J end by 6 bases, with 11 bases between. CDR3 in amino acids: CASSQVGWRDTQYF. CDR3 DNA sequence: TGTGCCAGCAGCCAAGTCGGATGGCGGGATACGCAGTATTTT.

This rearrangement joins TRBV3-1 (or the pseudogene TRBV3-2) to TRBJ1-2; no clear D gene. The V gene lost 4 bases and the J gene lost 6 bases, with 9 bases spanning the gap. The germline CDR1 and CDR2 sequences are LGHDT and YNNKEL (reference sequence). The length of the CDR3 is 12 residues. The DNA for the CDR3 is TGTGCCAGCAGCCCACGTGGAGATGGCTACACCTTC. It yields the protein CASSPRGDGYTF.

This clone was seen ten or more times. This CDR3 is also generated by other DNA sequences in the sample. The chain couples TRBV6-5 to TRBJ1-2; maybe TRBD1 (6 bases). Trimming left V 7 bases short and J 6 bases short, with 9 bases between. This CDR3 has 11 amino acids. Germline assignment: CDR1 MNHEY and CDR2 SVGAGI. CDR3 amino acids: CASTQGHGYTF. In DNA, the CDR3 is TGTGCCAGCACGCAGGGGCATGGCTACACCTTC.

The V gene is TRBV14, the J gene TRBJ2-1, with D perhaps given as TRBD1 or TRBD2 (5 bases each). The V and J ends lost 4 bases and 7 bases respectively, with 17 bases between them. The CDR3 loop spans 15 amino acids. CDR1 is SGHDN, CDR2 FVKESK, per germline. DNA of the CDR3: TGTGCCAGCAGCCCCTCTCCCCGGGACGGGAATGAGCAGTTCTTC. It encodes CASSPSPRDGNEQFF.

The chain carries TRBV30 and TRBJ1-5; D is unclear. This CDR3 has 12 residues. Trimming pared 0 bases from V and 6 bases from J, leaving 6 bases between. Germline V gives CDR1 GTSNPN, CDR2 SVGIG (reference sequence). CDR3 in DNA: TGTGCCTGGAGTGTACTGGGTCAGCCCCAGCATTTT. It encodes CAWSVLGQPQHF.